This T cell receptor (beta chain) emerged from a study of T cells in Graves' hyperthyroidism and ophthalmopathy. Overall study: The authors collected peripheral blood at initial diagnosis, before any treatment.

Germline CDR1 reads DFQATT; CDR2 reads SNEGSKA (reference sequence). The trim removed 0 bases at V and 3 bases at J, leaving 11 bases unmatched. The CDR3 is made up of 17 amino acids. Amplification targeted TCR beta CDR3 regions from RNA transcripts. Researchers ran a first-round RT-PCR on the TCR CDR3 using the HTBI primer set. TCRdb ran MiXCR on the multiplex PCR reads and lists one entry per CDR3 protein. The sample contains 600,000 or so distinct CDR3 sequences, roughly 15% of which appear only once. Uncontrolled infections, other autoimmune diseases, pregnancy or lactation led to exclusion of patients. This clonotype was detected ten times or more.

This TCR came from a woman aged 45-59 years with Graves' ophthalmopathy. The sample comprised blood. The chain employs TRBV20-1 and TRBJ2-5, with 9 bases fitting TRBD2. Here the CDR3 reads CSARDPKSSGRKETQYF. DNA of the CDR3: TGCAGTGCTAGAGACCCGAAAAGTAGCGGGAGAAAAGAGACCCAGTACTTC.